The present TCR beta chain was sequenced within a study of shared clonotypes between healthy human individuals. Only CD45RO-negative cells positively selected for CCR7 counted as naive CD8 cells, so terminally differentiated effector memory CD45RA+ cells were excluded. Donors had no recently reported acute infections or vaccinations and were HIV-negative. V was pared by 3 bases and J by 1 base, with 9 bases between. Germline loops: CDR1 SEHNR, CDR2 FQNEAQ (reference sequence). This CDR3 contains 14 residues. The protocol was immunoSEQ multiplex PCR, while the TCRdb copy is restricted to in-frame clones and leaves out a portion. The repertoire includes 2 million to 2.5 million clones, about 95% of them detected once, and 0.9% to 1.3% sits in the top ten. Concerning this clone itself: The sample holds other DNA sequences that translate to the same CDR3.

The specimen sequenced was naive CD8+ T cells sorted from blood. The chain employs TRBV7-9 and TRBJ1-1; no definite D call. This clonotype was obtained from a man aged 18 to 30 in good health. Here the CDR3 reads CASSFSEGNTEAFF. The CDR3 DNA follows: TGTGCCAGCAGCTTTAGTGAGGGGAACACTGAAGCTTTCTTT.